This T cell receptor beta chain stems from a study of blood T cells in healthy people across ages. Then a second PCR, running roughly 7 to 11 cycles, was carried out with a sample-barcoded 5' primer and a J-beta primer mix. TCRdb re-analysed the 5' RACE reads in MiXCR, keeping a single row per CDR3 protein. The sample holds 1 million to 1.2 million distinct CDR3 sequences; around two fifths are singletons and the top ten take around 12%. The CDR3 totals 15 residues. V lost 6 bases to trimming and J lost 7 bases; unmatched junction nucleotides: 10. The sequenced material came from blood. This TCR was recovered from a young man in good health. This sequence joins TRBV12-3 or TRBV12-4 and TRBJ1-2, with 11 bases identical to TRBD1. The DNA for the CDR3 is TGTGCCAGCAGGTCCCGGGACAGGGGGAGTAGTGGCTACACCTTC. Translated: CASRSRDRGSSGYTF.